This T cell receptor beta chain stems from a study of blood T cells in healthy people across ages. Findings of the study overall: Estimates of total diversity, which came from one million sequenced T cells, were considered to be underestimates.

The CDR3 consists of 15 residues. Trimming left V 7 bases short and J 5 bases short, with 20 bases between. CDR1 and CDR2 from the germline V gene are MDHEN and SYDVKM. Combining a sample-barcoded 5' primer with a J-beta primer mix, a second PCR ran for roughly 7 to 12 cycles. TCRdb processed the 5' RACE reads anew with MiXCR; each CDR3 protein has one entry. The top ten hold around 40% of the sample, which has 780,000 or so distinct CDR3 sequences, roughly 50% seen once. This clonotype was seen a single time. Its antigen is not identified. The rearrangement links TRBV28 to TRBJ1-2; possible D gene TRBD1, 5 bases. The TCR was taken from a man aged 80 or over in good health. The source material was blood. CDR3 nucleotides: TGTGCCAGCACCTTAGCCCTCTCAAAGGGGTATGGCTACACCTTC. Protein sequence: CASTLALSKGYGYTF.